This note documents a single TCR beta chain sequence. Patients included in sequencing had previously demonstrated CD8+CD57+ cell expansion by flow cytometry. This sample stems from a study of CD8+CD57+ T cells in acquired aplastic anemia. Study in general: Yields of DNA that came from sorted CD4+ and CD8+ cells averaged approximately 3.5 ug.

Genomic DNA served as template for TCR beta VDJ and CDR3 profiling. MiXCR was run by TCRdb on the reads, yielding one entry per CDR3 protein. The repertoire has approximately 98,000 distinct CDR3 sequences, 55% to 75% of them found once; the top ten carry more than 55%. The CDR3 is made up of 13 amino acids. V lost 6 bases to trimming and J lost 8 bases, with 11 bases between them. Germline values: CDR1 SGHTA, CDR2 FQGNSA. Sequences were obtained from sorted CD4+, CD8+, or CD8+CD57+ T cells (not recorded which) from PBMCs. This chain links TRBV7-2 with TRBJ1-6, with D unclear. The receptor was derived from a human donor with aplastic anemia. The CDR3 sequence is CASRLRPDSPLHF. CDR3 nucleotides: TGTGCCAGCAGACTCAGGCCGGATTCACCCCTCCACTTT.